The following is a T cell receptor (beta chain) sequence with its context. Its specificity is unknown. Arm-PCR of CDR3 regions and iRepertoire HTBI primers were used to build TCR beta libraries. TCRdb passed the multiplex PCR reads through MiXCR, listing each CDR3 protein once. This sample has more than 450,000 distinct CDR3 sequences, with around 12% found just once. This record comes from a study of regulatory T cells in long-lasting Graves disease. Whole-study context: Antithyroid drugs had been given to newly diagnosed Graves' patients for under 3 months.

The germline CDR1 and CDR2 sequences are SEHNR and FQNEAQ (reference sequence). V lost 5 bases and J lost 2, with 24 bases in between. The CDR3 loop spans 18 amino acids. Study results and caveats: Favoring TRBV28, TRBJ1-2 and TRBJ2-5 was a feature seen in persistent disease.

Time point defined: newly diagnosed GD, antithyroid drugs for less than 3 months. The TCR library used RNA extracted from PBMCs. These data were also filed under a second study, of T cells in Graves' hyperthyroidism and ophthalmopathy. That study reports: Reasons for excluding patients were uncontrolled infection, other autoimmune disease, pregnancy or lactation. Initially, a first-round RT-PCR of the TCR CDR3 employed the HTBI primer set.

The sequence came from a woman younger than 45 with Graves disease. This chain uses TRBV7-9 with TRBJ2-5, with D unresolved. The sample consisted of peripheral blood mononuclear cells (PBMCs), taken at new diagnosis, from a patient treated with antithyroid drugs. CDR3 sequence: CASSQNNPPVGIQETQYF. In DNA form, the CDR3 reads TGTGCCAGCAGCCAAAATAACCCACCCGTAGGGATACAAGAGACCCAGTACTTC.